One sample yielded the 8 T cell receptor beta chains listed below, sequenced in a study of blood T cells in healthy people across ages. Sample-barcoded 5' priming and a J-beta primer mix drove a second PCR of roughly 6 to 12 cycles. TCRdb used MiXCR to reprocess the 5' RACE reads, holding one entry per CDR3 protein. The table shows 1.8 million or so distinct CDR3 sequences, with about two fifths occurring only once. Sequenced input: blood. These receptors came from a human donor in good health.

The chain recombines TRBV7-2 with TRBJ2-4, with 12 bases that match TRBD2. There are 14 residues in the CDR3. The ends lost 8 bases at V and 4 bases at J; junction bases unmatched: 3. The germline V gene encodes CDR1 SGHTA and CDR2 FQGNSA. The CDR3 here is CASALAGGKNIQYF. The CDR3 coding sequence is TGTGCCAGCGCGCTAGCGGGGGGGAAAAACATTCAGTACTTC.

In this sample, this clonotype turned up a few times. The V call is TRBV4-2, the J call TRBJ2-5, with 12 bases matching TRBD2. Germline V gene data show CDR1 as LGHNA and CDR2 as YNFKEQ. This CDR3 region has 20 residues. V shed 0 bases, J shed 5 bases, and the junction held 16 bases outside the gene matches. The CDR3 nucleotides read TGTGCCAGCAGCCAAGATAAGTCTAGCGGGGGGGTCCTCCAGGCGGAGACCCAGTACTTC. Translated, it gives CASSQDKSSGGVLQAETQYF.

The chain links TRBV4-2 to TRBJ2-3, with 9 bases aligning to TRBD1. The CDR3 contains 14 residues. Germline-derived CDR1 and CDR2 are LGHNA and YNFKEQ. J lost 5 bases, V lost 2 bases, and 2 bases had no gene match. CDR3 protein: CASSQTDRGDTQYF. CDR3 in DNA: TGTGCCAGCAGCCAAACGGACAGGGGAGATACGCAGTATTTT.

This clonotype was seen a handful of times. The V and J genes are TRBV4-3 and TRBJ1-5, with 10 bases fitting TRBD1. The germline gives CDR1 LGHNA, CDR2 YSLEER. Unmatched junction bases numbered 11, after V lost 8 bases and J lost 7 bases. The CDR3 consists of 15 residues. The CDR3, as DNA: TGCGCCAGCTCAGTTGGGACAGGGGTTAGCCAGCCCCAGCATTTT. It translates to CASSVGTGVSQPQHF.

This clonotype was counted a few times. The chain has TRBV7-7 and TRBJ2-5, with 7 bases matching TRBD2. Germline values: CDR1 SSHAT, CDR2 FNYEAQ (reference sequence). There are 15 residues in the CDR3. The V gene end was trimmed by 5 bases and the J gene end by 2 bases; junction bases not matched to a gene: 8. CDR3 sequence (DNA): TGTGCCAGCAGCCAAGCCTCTAGCGGACAAGAGACCCAGTACTTC. Protein: CASSQASSGQETQYF.

This clonotype was observed a handful of times. The CDR3 DNA follows: TGCGCCAGCAGCCCTATAGCGGGGAGCTCCTACGAGCAGTACTTC. Residues: CASSPIAGSSYEQYF. V usage is TRBV4-1 and J usage is TRBJ2-7; 8 nucleotides agree with TRBD2. This CDR3 is 15 amino acids long. Germline assignment: CDR1 MGHRA and CDR2 YSYEKL. V was clipped by 4 bases and J by 0 bases; unmatched bases: 5.

This clonotype was observed many times. This sequence joins TRBV7-9 and TRBJ2-5; D not resolved. CDR1 SEHNR and CDR2 FQNEAQ come from the germline V gene (reference sequence). V lost 4 bases and J 1 base, leaving 4 bases between the germline ends. The CDR3 totals 12 residues. CDR3 loop: CASSSPQETQYF. Here the CDR3 DNA reads TGTGCCAGCAGCTCTCCCCAAGAGACCCAGTACTTC.

In this sample, this clonotype turned up many times. The CDR3 loop reads CASKTSGGLSTDTQYF. The CDR3 nucleotides are TGCGCCAGCAAGACTAGCGGGGGGCTTTCAACAGATACGCAGTATTTT. The chain is built from TRBV5-1 and TRBJ2-3; 13 bases fit TRBD2. Germline loops: CDR1 SGHRS, CDR2 YFSETQ. This CDR3 spans 16 amino acids. With 6 bases clipped from V and 3 bases from J, the junction kept 7 bases outside the gene matches.